The 23 T cell receptor beta chains presented below share a single source sample, sequenced in a study of long-term antiretroviral therapy in people with HIV. At survey level, the immunoSEQ assay was run in its v3.0 version. Sequenced by immunoSEQ multiplex PCR; TCRdb stores in-frame clones only, minus some. The table has approximately 23,000 clones, approximately 85% seen once. This material consisted of unsorted PBMCs, taken 1.5 years after starting antiretroviral therapy. Source of these receptors: a man younger than 40 with HIV.

The J gene is TRBJ2-3, the V gene TRBV19; 7 bases fit TRBD1. V lost 3 bases and J lost 3; bases outside the gene matches: 9. Germline assignment: CDR1 LNHDA and CDR2 SQIVND (reference sequence). The CDR3 loop spans 16 amino acids. CDR3 residues: CASSMFGRQGTDTQYF. CDR3 nucleotides: TGTGCCAGTAGTATGTTCGGTCGACAGGGAACAGATACGCAGTATTTT.

Here the CDR3 reads CASSLDGNMGSPLHF. DNA for the CDR3: TGCGCCAGCAGCTTGGACGGGAACATGGGGTCACCCCTCCACTTT. This chain uses TRBV5-1 with TRBJ1-6; D is unclear. Trimming cost V 0 bases and J 10 bases, with 14 bases left between them. CDR3 length equals 15 residues. CDR1 SGHRS and CDR2 YFSETQ come from the germline V gene.

Here the CDR3 DNA reads TGTGCCAGCTCATCAGCAGGGGTTGGCAATCAGCCCCAGCATTTT. Translating it yields CASSSAGVGNQPQHF. J is TRBJ1-5 and V is TRBV18, with a possible D match to TRBD1 (6 bases). The CDR3 covers 15 residues. Deletions cut 5 bases from V and 2 bases from J, with 13 bases between. CDR1 is KGHSH and CDR2 is LQKENI in the germline V gene. The full variable domain, its missing parts supplied by reference TRBV18 and TRBJ1-5, is NAGVMQNPRHLVRRRGQEARLRCSPMKGHSHVYWYRQLPEEGLKFMVYLQKENIIDESGMPKERFSAEFPKEGPSILRIQQVVRGDSAAYFCASSSAGVGNQPQHFGDGTRLSIL.

The chain is built from TRBV9 and TRBJ2-3, with 7 bases that match TRBD2. V shed 3 bases and J 3 bases; nucleotides not matched to a gene: 7. The CDR3 totals 15 residues. Germline CDR1 SGDLS, CDR2 YYNGEE. This chain's CDR3 is CASSAVGGGTDTQYF. The CDR3 DNA sequence: TGTGCCAGCAGCGCGGTGGGCGGGGGAACAGATACGCAGTATTTT. Variable domain in full (rest from reference TRBV9 and TRBJ2-3): DSGVTQTPKHLITATGQRVTLRCSPRSGDLSVYWYQQSLDQGLQFLIQYYNGEERAKGNILERFSAQQFPDLHSELNLSSLELGDSALYFCASSAVGGGTDTQYFGPGTRLTVL.

The chain joins TRBV5-4 to TRBJ1-6; D possibly corresponds to TRBD1 (5 bases). V lost 4 bases and J lost 6, with 14 bases in between. CDR1 and CDR2 (germline): SGHNT, YYREEE (reference sequence). This CDR3 is 15 amino acids long. In DNA form, the CDR3 reads TGTGCCAGCAGCCGAGGGGCAGGGAGTAATTCACCCCTCCACTTT. The encoded protein is CASSRGAGSNSPLHF. The full variable domain, completed using reference TRBV5-4 and TRBJ1-6, is ETGVTQSPTHLIKTRGQQVTLRCSSQSGHNTVSWYQQALGQGPQFIFQYYREEENGRGNFPPRFSGLQFPNYSSELNVNALELDDSALYLCASSRGAGSNSPLHFGNGTRLTVT.

The chain couples TRBV27 to TRBJ1-1, with 7 bases aligning to TRBD1. The CDR3 has 14 amino acids. Losses at the gene ends were 5 bases for V and 11 bases for J; bases not matched to a gene: 14. CDR1 and CDR2 (germline): MNHEY, SMNVEV (reference sequence). In DNA form, the CDR3 reads TGTGCCAGCAGTCTCTACGGACAGGACGGCGGCGCTTTCTTT. This encodes CASSLYGQDGGAFF.

CDR3 sequence reads: CASSLLQGHTDTQYF. CDR3 DNA sequence: TGTGCCAGCAGTCTACTCCAGGGGCACACAGATACGCAGTATTTT. The chain links TRBV27 to TRBJ2-3; maybe TRBD1 (6 bases). V lost 5 bases and J 2 bases, leaving 14 bases between the germline ends. The germline V gene has CDR1 MNHEY and CDR2 SMNVEV (reference sequence). The CDR3 runs to 15 residues.

The J gene is TRBJ2-3, the V gene TRBV19; 10 nucleotides match TRBD2. Germline-derived CDR1 and CDR2 are LNHDA and SQIVND (reference sequence). The CDR3 extends over 15 amino acids. V lost 7 bases, J lost 0 bases, and 4 bases stayed unmatched. The CDR3 spells CASTPTSGSTDTQYF. For the CDR3, the DNA is TGTGCCAGTACCCCGACTAGCGGGAGCACAGATACGCAGTATTTT.

This clone was recorded only once. The V call is TRBV6-6, the J call TRBJ2-1; D is uncertain. The V gene lost 8 bases and the J gene lost 0 bases, with 14 bases spanning the gap. This CDR3 has 15 residues. In germline, CDR1 is MNHNY, CDR2 SVGAGI (reference sequence). In DNA, the CDR3 is TGTGCCAGCGAAATCCGCCCGAGCTCCTACAATGAGCAGTTCTTC. This encodes CASEIRPSSYNEQFF.

The rearrangement joins TRBV6-1 to TRBJ1-4; no clear D. The CDR3 consists of 15 residues. Trimming shortened V by 2 bases and J by 0 bases, and 7 bases separated the two germline ends. The germline CDR1 and CDR2 sequences are MNHNS and SASEGT. The CDR3 spells CASSEWAATNEKLFF. DNA of the CDR3: TGTGCCAGCAGTGAATGGGCAGCAACTAATGAAAAACTGTTTTTT.

The chain employs TRBV4-3 and TRBJ2-7, with no clear D. CDR1 is LGHNA and CDR2 is YSLEER in the germline V gene. Trimming removed 0 bases at V and 3 bases at J, with 18 bases between. The CDR3 is 17 residues long. The DNA for the CDR3 is TGCGCCAGCAGCCAAGATGCCCCTGTGCAGCTAGGCTACGAGCAGTACTTC. Amino acid sequence: CASSQDAPVQLGYEQYF.

This chain links TRBV4-3 with TRBJ2-1; the D gene is possibly TRBD2 (5 bases). The CDR3 is made up of 14 amino acids. CDR1 LGHNA and CDR2 YSLEER come from the germline V gene. The V end lost 0 bases, the J end lost 7 bases, and 10 bases lay between the germline ends. The CDR3 coding sequence is TGCGCCAGCAGCCAAGATGCCTGGAGGAATGAGCAGTTCTTC. Amino acid sequence: CASSQDAWRNEQFF.

The CDR3 nucleotides read TGCAGCACACGACTAGCGGGGGCAAATGAGCAGTTCTTC. This codes for CSTRLAGANEQFF. V gene TRBV29-1 combines with J gene TRBJ2-1; TRBD2 matches 12 bases. Germline V gene lookup returns CDR1 SQVTM and CDR2 ANQGSEA. V shed 8 bases and J 7 bases; nucleotides not matched to a gene: 6. CDR3 length: 13 amino acids.

This chain connects TRBV10-1 to TRBJ1-4, with 8 positions matching TRBD1. This CDR3 contains 14 residues. Losses at the gene ends were 9 bases for V and 5 bases for J; bases not matched to a gene: 8. Germline CDR1 WNHNN, CDR2 SYGVQD (reference sequence). CDR3: CARGPGQENEKLFF. CDR3 bases: TGCGCCAGGGGACCGGGACAGGAAAATGAAAAACTGTTTTTT.

V is TRBV5-6 and J is TRBJ2-1; D is possibly TRBD2 (6 bases). The CDR3 consists of 15 residues. V was shortened by 4 bases and J by 2 bases, with 13 bases between the two germline ends. Germline CDR1 and CDR2: SGHDT and YYEEEE. The CDR3 loop is CASSGTDQPYNEQFF. Here the CDR3 DNA reads TGTGCCAGCAGCGGGACTGACCAACCCTACAATGAGCAGTTCTTC.

The rearrangement uses TRBV27 and TRBJ2-1, with 9 bases lining up with TRBD2. The junction had 7 bases not matched to a gene; V was cut back by 10 bases and J by 0 bases. The CDR3 runs to 15 residues. The germline gives CDR1 MNHEY, CDR2 SMNVEV (reference sequence). DNA for the CDR3: TGTGCCATCCGTAGCGGGAGCGGCTCCTACAATGAGCAGTTCTTC. Its translation is CAIRSGSGSYNEQFF.

The J gene is TRBJ2-5, the V gene TRBV15; 8 bases are a match to TRBD2. Germline values: CDR1 LNHNV, CDR2 YYDKDF (reference sequence). The CDR3 covers 15 residues. V trimming: 0 bases; J trimming: 2 bases; junction bases outside the gene matches: 2. The CDR3 spells CATSREGTRQETQYF. The CDR3 DNA is TGTGCCACCAGCAGAGAAGGGACTAGACAAGAGACCCAGTACTTC.

The J gene is TRBJ2-3, the V gene TRBV9; D call uncertain. Between the trimmed V and J ends, which lost 0 bases and 2 bases, there was a span of 7 bases. The CDR3 totals 14 residues. Germline V gene sequence: CDR1 SGDLS, CDR2 YYNGEE. The CDR3 nucleotides read TGTGCCAGCAGCGTAGTGGGTGACACAGATACGCAGTATTTT. Amino acid sequence: CASSVVGDTDTQYF.

This clone was found once. This chain connects TRBV5-3 to TRBJ1-2; 7 nucleotides match TRBD1. TRBV5-3 is an ORF, with its function uncertain. The CDR3 has 20 residues. The V and J ends lost 1 base and 4 bases, in that order; junction bases with no gene match: 22. The CDR3 loop reads CARSLFVGDRVPVPSYGYTF. As DNA, the CDR3 is TGTGCCAGAAGCTTGTTCGTGGGTGACAGGGTGCCGGTCCCCTCCTATGGCTACACCTTC.

The chain couples TRBV11-1 to TRBJ2-1; 11 nucleotides align to TRBD2. V lost 2 bases to trimming and J lost 7 bases; unmatched junction nucleotides: 4. The CDR3 is 15 amino acids. From germline, CDR1 is SGHAT and CDR2 FQDESV (reference sequence). CDR3 protein: CASSLLAGGRNEQFF. DNA of the CDR3: TGTGCCAGCAGCTTACTAGCGGGGGGTCGTAATGAGCAGTTCTTC.

The V call is TRBV6-4, the J call TRBJ1-2; perhaps TRBD1 as D (6 bases). The CDR3 spans 14 residues. Trimming cost V 1 base and J 8 bases, with 14 bases left between them. Germline V lookup: CDR1 MRHNA, CDR2 SNTAGT. The CDR3 is CASSDFGGQGGYTF. The CDR3 nucleotides read TGTGCCAGCAGTGACTTCGGGGGGCAGGGAGGCTACACCTTC.

This chain links TRBV28 with TRBJ2-3; D perhaps matches TRBD2 (6 bases). Germline lookup yields CDR1 MDHEN and CDR2 SYDVKM. V shed 2 bases and J shed 4 bases, with 13 bases lying between them. The CDR3 totals 15 residues. The CDR3 loop reads CASSLELAVPDTQYF. The CDR3 DNA reads TGTGCCAGCAGTTTAGAACTAGCAGTACCAGATACGCAGTATTTT. The full variable domain, in which reference TRBV28 and TRBJ2-3 provide the parts outside the CDR3, is DVKVTQSSRYLVKRTGEKVFLECVQDMDHENMFWYRQDPGLGLRLIYFSYDVKMKEKGDIPEGYSVSREKKERFSLILESASTNQTSMYLCASSLELAVPDTQYFGPGTRLTVL.

This chain joins TRBV7-3 and TRBJ2-2; 12 nucleotides agree with TRBD2. This CDR3 has 16 amino acids. V shed 4 bases, J shed 3 bases, and the junction held 3 bases outside the gene matches. Germline CDR1 is SGHTA and CDR2 is FQGTGA. Here the CDR3 reads CASSSRLAGDTGELFF. CDR3 DNA sequence: TGTGCCAGCAGCTCCCGACTAGCGGGGGACACCGGGGAGCTGTTTTTT.